The clone carrying this T cell receptor beta chain was seen more than once but under ten times. These data are taken from a study of CD8+ T cells in alopecia areata. Study as a whole: Each day, treated patients took oral tofacitinib twice, at 5 to 10 mg per dose.

CDR1 and CDR2 (germline): LNHDA, SQIVND (reference sequence). CDR3 length: 13 residues. Trimming cost V 5 bases and J 2 bases; bases outside gene matches: 2. Once RNA had been extracted, it was reverse transcribed into cDNA to act as the sequencing template. Assay used: immunoSEQ multiplex PCR; TCRdb lists only in-frame clones, some missing. The sample contains 140,000 or so clones, approximately 51% of which appear only once. Specimen: CD4+ T cells sorted from blood, collected at week 0. This receptor was taken from a human donor with alopecia areata. This chain connects TRBV19 to TRBJ1-2; 7 bases map to TRBD1. The DNA of the CDR3 is TGTGCCAGTAGTCCGGGACAGAACTATGGCTACACCTTC. Translated, it gives CASSPGQNYGYTF.